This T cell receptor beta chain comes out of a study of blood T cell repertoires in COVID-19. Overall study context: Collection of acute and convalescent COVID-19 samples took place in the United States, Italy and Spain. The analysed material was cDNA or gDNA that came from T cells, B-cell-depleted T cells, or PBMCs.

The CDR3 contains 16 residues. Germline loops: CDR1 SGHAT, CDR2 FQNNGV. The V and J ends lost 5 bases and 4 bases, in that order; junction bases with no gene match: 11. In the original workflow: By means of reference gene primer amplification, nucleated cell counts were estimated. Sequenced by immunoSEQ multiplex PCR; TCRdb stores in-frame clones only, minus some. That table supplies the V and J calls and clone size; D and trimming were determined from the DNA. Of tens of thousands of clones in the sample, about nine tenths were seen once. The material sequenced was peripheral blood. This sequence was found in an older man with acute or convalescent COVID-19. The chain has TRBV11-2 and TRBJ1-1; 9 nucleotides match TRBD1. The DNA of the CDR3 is TGTGCCAGCAGCCCCGGACAGGGGCGAAGCGTCACTGAAGCTTTCTTT. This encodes CASSPGQGRSVTEAFF.